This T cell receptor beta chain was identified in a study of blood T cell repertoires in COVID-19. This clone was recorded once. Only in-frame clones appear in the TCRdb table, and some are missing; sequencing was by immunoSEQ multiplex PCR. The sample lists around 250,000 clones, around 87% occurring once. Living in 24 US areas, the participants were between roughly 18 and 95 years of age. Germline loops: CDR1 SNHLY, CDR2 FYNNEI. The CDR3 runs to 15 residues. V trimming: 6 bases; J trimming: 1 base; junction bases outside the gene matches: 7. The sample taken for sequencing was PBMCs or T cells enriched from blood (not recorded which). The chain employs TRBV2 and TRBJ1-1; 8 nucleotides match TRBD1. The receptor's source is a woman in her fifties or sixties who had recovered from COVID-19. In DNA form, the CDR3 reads TGTGCCAGCAGCGCGACAGGGGCCGCGAACACTGAAGCTTTCTTT. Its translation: CASSATGAANTEAFF.